Listed here is a single TCR beta chain. Method: immunoSEQ multiplex PCR; TCRdb's copy keeps in-frame clones and lacks some. The table shows more than 150,000 clones, with less than 90% occurring only once. The data originate from a study of blood T cell repertoires in COVID-19. This clonotype was obtained from a middle-aged woman with acute or convalescent COVID-19. The source material was peripheral blood.

In DNA form, the CDR3 reads TGCGCCAGCAGCTTGGACAGGGTGGCCGGGGAGCTGTTTTTT. The encoded protein is CASSLDRVAGELFF. The V call is TRBV5-1, the J call TRBJ2-2; D perhaps matches TRBD1 (6 bases). This CDR3 is built from 14 residues. V was clipped by 0 bases and J by 6 bases, with 9 bases between them. The germline V gene encodes CDR1 SGHRS and CDR2 YFSETQ.